These 7 T cell receptor beta chains came from one sample sequenced in a study of graft-versus-host responses after intestinal transplantation. The method was immunoSEQ multiplex PCR; TCRdb's version includes in-frame clones alone and lacks a portion of them. The sample lists more than 100,000 clones; 90% to 95% were seen once. These receptors have no known antigen. Sequencing used unstimulated CD8+ T cells sorted from spleen or lymph node cells, obtained before intestinal transplant. These receptors came from a human donor who received an intestinal transplant.

This clone was observed a single time. The rearrangement uses TRBV5-8 and TRBJ2-3; 7 positions match TRBD1. The ends lost 4 bases at V and 0 bases at J; junction bases unmatched: 11. The length of the CDR3 is 17 residues. Germline-derived CDR1 and CDR2 are SGHTS and YDEGEE. CDR3 DNA: TGTGCCAGCAGCGATCGACGGGACAGATATAGCACAGATACGCAGTATTTT. Its translation: CASSDRRDRYSTDTQYF.

The rearrangement joins TRBV11-3 to TRBJ2-3; no reliable D call. V was clipped by 4 bases and J by 1 base, with 12 bases between them. The CDR3 has 15 amino acids. In germline, CDR1 is SGHNT, CDR2 YENEEA. For the CDR3, the DNA is TGTGCCAGCAGCTACAAACGGGCGGGCACAGATACGCAGTATTTT. Encoded protein: CASSYKRAGTDTQYF.

About this clone: One end of the junction varies from germline; a read error may be responsible. Additional DNA sequences in this sample encode the identical CDR3. The chain joins TRBV5-4 to TRBJ2-1, with 8 positions matching TRBD1. CDR1 SGHNT and CDR2 YYREEE come from the germline V gene (reference sequence). The CDR3 runs to 15 residues. CDR3 coding DNA: TGTGCTAGCAGCTTGTACGCAGGGGGCTTGAATGAGCAGTTCTTC. Its translation is CASSLYAGGLNEQFF.

V usage is TRBV7-9 and J usage is TRBJ2-3; 7 bases line up with TRBD2. The CDR3 is 17 amino acids. Per germline, CDR1 SEHNR and CDR2 FQNEAQ (reference sequence). V shed 5 bases and J 0 bases; nucleotides not matched to a gene: 11. For the CDR3, the DNA is TGTGCCAGCAGCACCGATAAGACTAGCTCAAGCACAGATACGCAGTATTTT. The encoded protein is CASSTDKTSSSTDTQYF.

The chain couples TRBV4-1 to TRBJ2-1; weak D call: TRBD1 (6 bases). CDR3 size: 15 residues. Looked up from germline, CDR1 is MGHRA and CDR2 is YSYEKL. Trimming shortened V by 7 bases and J by 0 bases, and 13 bases separated the two germline ends. The CDR3 sequence: CASKVRTDSYNEQFF. CDR3 nucleotide sequence: TGCGCCAGCAAAGTCAGGACAGACTCCTACAATGAGCAGTTCTTC.

The rearrangement uses TRBV5-6 and TRBJ2-3; D ambiguous. Germline CDR1 reads SGHDT; CDR2 reads YYEEEE. The V and J ends lost 2 bases and 2 bases respectively, with 9 bases between them. The length of the CDR3 is 14 residues. The chain's CDR3 is CASSLRYLTDTQYF. CDR3 nucleotide sequence: TGTGCCAGCAGCTTACGATACCTCACAGATACGCAGTATTTT.

The chain carries TRBV27 and TRBJ1-1; D perhaps matches TRBD1 (5 bases). The CDR3 has 15 amino acids. CDR1 and CDR2 (germline): MNHEY, SMNVEV (reference sequence). The V and J ends lost 6 bases and 0 bases respectively, with 14 bases between them. The CDR3 region is CASRTSGGVNTEAFF. The CDR3 DNA reads TGTGCCAGCAGAACCTCCGGGGGGGTGAACACTGAAGCTTTCTTT.